These 25 T cell receptor beta chains originate from one sample sequenced in a study of shared clonotypes between healthy human individuals. The method was immunoSEQ multiplex PCR; TCRdb's version includes in-frame clones alone and lacks a portion of them. Among hundreds of thousands of clones listed, around 73% were seen once. The sample comprised memory CD4+ T cells sorted from blood. Sample subset: CD45RA-negative fraction. These receptor sequences come from a woman aged 25-40 years in good health.

The rearrangement uses TRBV2 and TRBJ1-1, with 9 bases matching TRBD1. CDR1 SNHLY and CDR2 FYNNEI come from the germline V gene. The CDR3 has 13 residues. V shed 9 bases and J 1 base; nucleotides not matched to a gene: 3. The CDR3 DNA follows: TGTGCCAGGAAGGGACAGGGGAACACTGAAGCTTTCTTT. Translating it yields CARKGQGNTEAFF.

The chain joins TRBV27 to TRBJ2-1; TRBD2 matches at 13 bases. The germline V gene encodes CDR1 MNHEY and CDR2 SMNVEV (reference sequence). CDR3 length: 15 amino acids. With 6 bases clipped from V and 9 bases from J, the junction kept 8 bases outside the gene matches. This CDR3 reads CASRRTSGRSGEQFF. Here the CDR3 DNA reads TGTGCCAGCAGGCGGACTAGCGGGAGAAGTGGTGAGCAGTTCTTC.

The chain couples TRBV18 to TRBJ2-5, with TRBD1 identical over 11 bases. There are 14 residues in the CDR3. Trimming at V came to 2 bases and at J to 4 bases, leaving 0 bases not matched to a gene. Germline V gives CDR1 KGHSH, CDR2 LQKENI. CDR3 nucleotide sequence: TGTGCCAGCTCACCAGGGACAGGGGGAGAGACCCAGTACTTC. The encoded protein is CASSPGTGGETQYF.

The chain couples TRBV4-1 to TRBJ1-5, with 8 bases identical to TRBD1. This CDR3 spans 17 amino acids. After removal of 1 base from V and 6 bases from J, the junction contained 11 bases not matched to a gene. Germline CDR1 and CDR2: MGHRA and YSYEKL. The DNA of the CDR3 is TGCGCCAGCAGCCAAGGGGGGGGGACAGGTTTGGCTCAGCCCCAGCATTTT. Translated: CASSQGGGTGLAQPQHF.

The rearrangement links TRBV7-2 to TRBJ2-7; D ambiguous. From germline, CDR1 is SGHTA and CDR2 FQGNSA. Trimming shortened V by 6 bases and J by 1 base, and 10 bases separated the two germline ends. The length of the CDR3 is 13 residues. The CDR3 here is CASRPRVSYEQYF. The CDR3 DNA reads TGTGCCAGCAGACCAAGGGTTTCCTACGAGCAGTACTTC.

V gene TRBV28 combines with J gene TRBJ2-7, with D maybe TRBD2 (6 bases). V gave up 6 bases and J gave up 2 bases, with 14 bases separating them. CDR3 size: 14 residues. Germline assignment: CDR1 MDHEN and CDR2 SYDVKM. The CDR3 loop is CASRTERVAYEQYF. The DNA of the CDR3 is TGTGCCAGCAGAACAGAGCGGGTAGCCTACGAGCAGTACTTC.

The V call is TRBV6-5, the J call TRBJ1-1, with no clear D. The germline gives CDR1 MNHEY, CDR2 SVGAGI. The CDR3 is made up of 15 amino acids. The V and J ends lost 8 bases and 4 bases respectively, with 20 bases between them. CDR3: CASLMGFGLVTEAFF. CDR3 sequence (DNA): TGTGCCAGCTTAATGGGATTCGGGTTAGTCACTGAAGCTTTCTTT.

V usage is TRBV29-1 and J usage is TRBJ2-1; D gene unclear. From germline, CDR1 is SQVTM and CDR2 ANQGSEA. The ends were cut back, 4 bases at V and 5 bases at J, with 15 bases in the middle. The CDR3 runs 14 residues. CDR3 nucleotides: TGCAGCGTTGTTCCCCCGGTGTGGAACAATGAGCAGTTCTTC. Protein sequence: CSVVPPVWNNEQFF.

The V and J genes are TRBV15 and TRBJ1-1; 7 bases agree with TRBD1. The CDR3 sequence is 14 residues long. The germline V gene has CDR1 LNHNV and CDR2 YYDKDF (reference sequence). V gave up 0 bases and J gave up 3 bases; unmatched junction bases: 1. In nucleotides, the CDR3 is TGTGCCACCAGCAGAGACCAGGGGGACACTGAAGCTTTCTTT. Its protein product is CATSRDQGDTEAFF.

A few counts support this clone. This chain uses TRBV27 with TRBJ2-7; D perhaps matches TRBD2 (6 bases). The CDR3 covers 14 residues. With 2 bases removed from V and 5 bases from J, the gap between germline ends came to 13 bases. Germline CDR1 MNHEY, CDR2 SMNVEV (reference sequence). The CDR3: CASSLRRDGNEQYF. DNA of the CDR3: TGTGCCAGCAGTTTAAGGCGGGATGGCAACGAGCAGTACTTC.

CDR3 loop: CASSYPTATGYTF. The DNA for the CDR3 is TGTGCCAGCAGTTACCCGACAGCTACTGGCTACACCTTC. The chain carries TRBV6-5 and TRBJ1-2; possibly TRBD1 for D (5 bases). V was shortened by 2 bases and J by 7 bases, with 11 bases between the two germline ends. Per germline, CDR1 MNHEY and CDR2 SVGAGI. This CDR3 region has 13 residues.

The chain couples TRBV7-9 to TRBJ2-3; no clear D. Germline V gene lookup returns CDR1 SEHNR and CDR2 FQNEAQ (reference sequence). The ends were cut back, 5 bases at V and 0 bases at J, with 18 bases in the middle. CDR3 size: 17 residues. CDR3: CASSHLREFTSTDTQYF. CDR3 in DNA: TGTGCCAGCAGCCATCTTCGCGAGTTCACTAGCACAGATACGCAGTATTTT.

V and J are TRBV6-1 and TRBJ2-5; D call uncertain. The V and J ends lost 2 bases and 3 bases respectively, with 13 bases between them. This CDR3 has 15 amino acids. Per germline, CDR1 MNHNS and CDR2 SASEGT. CDR3 sequence reads: CASSERPGSEETQYF. Written as DNA, the CDR3 is TGTGCCAGCAGTGAACGCCCCGGCTCTGAAGAGACCCAGTACTTC.

This clone has a count of ten or more. The rearrangement links TRBV5-6 to TRBJ2-4, with 8 bases matching TRBD1. Trimming cost V 4 bases and J 1 base; bases outside gene matches: 10. Germline CDR1 is SGHDT and CDR2 is YYEEEE. The CDR3 loop spans 17 amino acids. The CDR3 region is CASSLKVTGAAKNIQYF. The DNA for the CDR3 is TGTGCCAGCAGCCTTAAGGTGACAGGGGCGGCCAAAAACATTCAGTACTTC.

The chain is built from TRBV25-1 and TRBJ2-2, with D perhaps TRBD1 (6 bases). CDR3 length: 17 residues. Trimming stripped 4 bases from V and 0 bases from J, with 15 bases between. The germline V gene encodes CDR1 MGHDK and CDR2 SYGVNS. This CDR3 is CASSGTAPHANTGELFF. As DNA, the CDR3 is TGTGCCAGCAGTGGGACAGCGCCTCACGCGAACACCGGGGAGCTGTTTTTT. Drawing the rest from reference TRBV25-1 and TRBJ2-2, the complete variable domain is EADIYQTPRYLVIGTGKKITLECSQTMGHDKMYWYQQDPGMELHLIHYSYGVNSTEKGDLSSESTVSRIRTEHFPLTLESARPSHTSQYLCASSGTAPHANTGELFFGEGSRLTVL.

The V call is TRBV7-2, the J call TRBJ2-2, with 8 bases fitting TRBD2. Germline V CDR1 and CDR2: SGHTA, FQGNSA. With 5 bases clipped from V and 6 bases from J, the junction kept 8 bases outside the gene matches. This CDR3 is built from 15 residues. The CDR3 loop is CASSPGTSWSGELFF. The CDR3 DNA is TGTGCCAGCAGCCCAGGGACTAGTTGGTCCGGGGAGCTGTTTTTT.

This clone was recorded a few times. The gene calls are TRBV7-9 and TRBJ1-1; unclear D gene. The V end lost 5 bases, the J end lost 2 bases, and 9 bases lay between the germline ends. The CDR3 is 13 amino acids. Germline V CDR1 and CDR2: SEHNR, FQNEAQ (reference sequence). The CDR3 spells CASSRGFNTEAFF. In nucleotides, the CDR3 is TGTGCCAGCAGCCGTGGATTTAACACTGAAGCTTTCTTT.

This clone was counted between two and nine times. The V and J genes are TRBV9 and TRBJ2-7; 9 nucleotides align to TRBD2. J lost 3 bases, V lost 0 bases, and 4 bases had no gene match. This CDR3 contains 15 residues. Germline V gene lookup returns CDR1 SGDLS and CDR2 YYNGEE. CDR3 in amino acids: CASSVGSGRLYEQYF. In nucleotides, the CDR3 is TGTGCCAGCAGCGTAGGTAGCGGGAGACTCTACGAGCAGTACTTC.

The J gene is TRBJ1-1, the V gene TRBV2, with a possible D match to TRBD1 (5 bases). V lost 4 bases, J lost 9 bases, and 12 bases lay in between. This CDR3 spans 12 amino acids. From germline, CDR1 is SNHLY and CDR2 FYNNEI. The CDR3 region is CASSVSRAKAFF. DNA for the CDR3: TGTGCCAGCAGTGTGAGCAGGGCCAAAGCTTTCTTT.

This chain uses TRBV28 with TRBJ1-2; no reliable D call. Trimming removed 10 bases from V and 0 bases from J, with 15 bases in between. The CDR3 has 14 residues. Per the germline V gene, CDR1 is MDHEN and CDR2 is SYDVKM. CDR3 nucleotides: TGTGCCATCCCTAACAGTAATGCTAACTATGGCTACACCTTC. It encodes CAIPNSNANYGYTF.

The chain has TRBV5-1 and TRBJ2-7; no clear D gene. The CDR3 extends over 15 amino acids. Germline CDR1 SGHRS, CDR2 YFSETQ. V was pared by 0 bases and J by 4 bases, with 14 bases between. The CDR3 DNA is TGCGCCAGCAGCTTGGCCGGCGGAGCCCCTTACGAGCAGTACTTC. It is translated as CASSLAGGAPYEQYF. Full variable domain (outside the CDR3, taken from reference TRBV5-1 and TRBJ2-7): KAGVTQTPRYLIKTRGQQVTLSCSPISGHRSVSWYQQTPGQGLQFLFEYFSETQRNKGNFPGRFSGRQFSNSRSEMNVSTLELGDSALYLCASSLAGGAPYEQYFGPGTRLTVT.

This sequence joins TRBV6-1 and TRBJ1-3; D unresolved. Per germline, CDR1 MNHNS and CDR2 SASEGT. The CDR3 loop spans 14 amino acids. Trimming shortened V by 9 bases and J by 0 bases, and 12 bases separated the two germline ends. CDR3 bases: TGTGCCAGTTTAGGATACTCCTCTGGAAACACCATATATTTT. It encodes CASLGYSSGNTIYF.

This chain uses TRBV6-1 with TRBJ2-1; 8 nucleotides agree with TRBD2. The length of the CDR3 is 13 residues. V trimming: 6 bases; J trimming: 7 bases; junction bases outside the gene matches: 5. The germline gives CDR1 MNHNS, CDR2 SASEGT. This CDR3 is CASSGTRINEQFF. The CDR3 DNA is TGTGCCAGCAGCGGGACTAGAATTAATGAGCAGTTCTTC.

Comments on this clone: Other DNA sequences in this specimen translate into the identical CDR3. The rearrangement links TRBV9 to TRBJ2-7; weak D call: TRBD2 (6 bases). This CDR3 contains 14 residues. Germline CDR1 SGDLS, CDR2 YYNGEE. V lost 0 bases and J 2 bases, leaving 9 bases between the germline ends. The CDR3: CASSVAGGTYEQYF. In nucleotides, the CDR3 is TGTGCCAGCAGCGTAGCTGGCGGGACCTACGAGCAGTACTTC.

The V and J genes are TRBV11-2 and TRBJ1-1, with 8 bases that match TRBD1. Per the germline V gene, CDR1 is SGHAT and CDR2 is FQNNGV. This CDR3 contains 15 residues. V was clipped by 1 base and J by 2 bases; unmatched bases: 3. The CDR3 nucleotides are TGTGCCAGCAGCTTAGGGACAGGGCCTAACACTGAAGCTTTCTTT. It encodes CASSLGTGPNTEAFF.